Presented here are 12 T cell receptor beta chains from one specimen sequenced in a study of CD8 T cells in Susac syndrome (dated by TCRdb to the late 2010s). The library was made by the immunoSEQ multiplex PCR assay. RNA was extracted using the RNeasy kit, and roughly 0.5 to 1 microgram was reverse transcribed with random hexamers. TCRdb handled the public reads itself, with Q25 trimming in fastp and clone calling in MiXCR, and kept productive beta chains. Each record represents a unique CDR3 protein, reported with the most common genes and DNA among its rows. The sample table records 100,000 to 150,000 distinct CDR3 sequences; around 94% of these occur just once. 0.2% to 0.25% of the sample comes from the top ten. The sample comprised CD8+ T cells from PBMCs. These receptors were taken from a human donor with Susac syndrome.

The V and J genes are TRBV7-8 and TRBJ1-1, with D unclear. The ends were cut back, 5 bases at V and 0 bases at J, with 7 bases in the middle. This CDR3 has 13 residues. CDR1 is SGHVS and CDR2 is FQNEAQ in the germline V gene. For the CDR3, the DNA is TGTGCCAGCAGCAAGCCGATGAACACTGAAGCTTTCTTT. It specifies CASSKPMNTEAFF.

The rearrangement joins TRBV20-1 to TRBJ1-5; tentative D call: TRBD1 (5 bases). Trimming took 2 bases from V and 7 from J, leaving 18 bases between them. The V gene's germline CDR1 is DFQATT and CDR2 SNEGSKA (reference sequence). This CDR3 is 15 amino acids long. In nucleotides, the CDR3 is TGCAGTGCTAGACCCCTGGGCAGGGAGGGGCAGCCCCAGCATTTT. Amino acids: CSARPLGREGQPQHF.

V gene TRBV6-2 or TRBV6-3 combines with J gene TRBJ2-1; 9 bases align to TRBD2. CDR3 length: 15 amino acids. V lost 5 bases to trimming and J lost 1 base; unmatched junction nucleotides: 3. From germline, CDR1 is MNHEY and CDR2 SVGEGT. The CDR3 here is CASSRTSESYNEQFF. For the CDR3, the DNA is TGTGCCAGCAGTCGGACTAGCGAGTCCTACAATGAGCAGTTCTTC.

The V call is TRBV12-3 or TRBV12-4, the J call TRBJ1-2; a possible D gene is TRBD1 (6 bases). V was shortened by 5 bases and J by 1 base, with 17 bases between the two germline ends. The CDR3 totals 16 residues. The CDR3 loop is CASSPTLQGHNYGYTF. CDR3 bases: TGTGCCAGCAGTCCAACCCTCCAGGGGCATAACTATGGCTACACCTTC.

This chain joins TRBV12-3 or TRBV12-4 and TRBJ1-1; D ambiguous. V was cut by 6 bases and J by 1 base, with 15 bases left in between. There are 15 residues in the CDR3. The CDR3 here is CASRSEGHQNTEAFF. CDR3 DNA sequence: TGTGCCAGCAGGTCGGAAGGGCATCAGAACACTGAAGCTTTCTTT.

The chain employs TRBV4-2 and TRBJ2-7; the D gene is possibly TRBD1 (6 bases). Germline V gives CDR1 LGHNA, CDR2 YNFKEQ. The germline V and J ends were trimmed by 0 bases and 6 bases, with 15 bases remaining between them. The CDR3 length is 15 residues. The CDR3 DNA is TGTGCCAGCAGCCAAGAGATGGGGGCGTCAGGCGAGCAGTACTTC. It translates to CASSQEMGASGEQYF.

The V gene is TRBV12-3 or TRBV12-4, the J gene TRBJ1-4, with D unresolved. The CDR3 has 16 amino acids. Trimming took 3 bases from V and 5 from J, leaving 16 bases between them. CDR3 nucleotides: TGTGCCAGCAGTTTCGGAGCACAGTTGCCGAATGAAAAACTGTTTTTT. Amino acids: CASSFGAQLPNEKLFF.

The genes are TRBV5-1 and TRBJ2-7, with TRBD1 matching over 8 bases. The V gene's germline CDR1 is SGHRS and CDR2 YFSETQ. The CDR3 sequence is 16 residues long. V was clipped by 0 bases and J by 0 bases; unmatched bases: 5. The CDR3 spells CASSLGRDRPSYEQYF. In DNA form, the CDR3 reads TGCGCCAGCAGCTTGGGTCGGGACAGGCCCTCCTACGAGCAGTACTTC.

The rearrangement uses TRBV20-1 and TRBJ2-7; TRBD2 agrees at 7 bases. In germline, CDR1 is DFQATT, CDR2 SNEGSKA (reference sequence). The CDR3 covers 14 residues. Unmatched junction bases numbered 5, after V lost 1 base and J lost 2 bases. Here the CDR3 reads CSARGLAEPYEQYF. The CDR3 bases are TGCAGTGCTAGAGGGCTAGCGGAGCCCTACGAGCAGTACTTC.

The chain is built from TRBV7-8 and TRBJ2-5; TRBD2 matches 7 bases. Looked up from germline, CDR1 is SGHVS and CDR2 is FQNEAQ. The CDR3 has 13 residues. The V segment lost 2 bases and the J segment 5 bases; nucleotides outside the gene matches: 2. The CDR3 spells CASSLRLAETQYF. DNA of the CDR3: TGTGCCAGCAGCTTACGACTAGCTGAGACCCAGTACTTC.

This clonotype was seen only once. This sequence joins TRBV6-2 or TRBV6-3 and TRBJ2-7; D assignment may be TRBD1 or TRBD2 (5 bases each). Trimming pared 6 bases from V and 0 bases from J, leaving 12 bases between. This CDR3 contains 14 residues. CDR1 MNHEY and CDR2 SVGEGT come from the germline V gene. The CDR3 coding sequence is TGTGCCAGCAGCGATACCGGGACCTCCTACGAGCAGTACTTC. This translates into CASSDTGTSYEQYF.

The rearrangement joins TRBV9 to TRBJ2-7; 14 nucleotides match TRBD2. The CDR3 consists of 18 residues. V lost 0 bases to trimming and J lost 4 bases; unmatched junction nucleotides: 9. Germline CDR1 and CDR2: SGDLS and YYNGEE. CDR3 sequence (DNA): TGTGCCAGCAGCGTAGACGGGACTAGCGGGAGTCTTTTATACGAGCAGTACTTC. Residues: CASSVDGTSGSLLYEQYF.